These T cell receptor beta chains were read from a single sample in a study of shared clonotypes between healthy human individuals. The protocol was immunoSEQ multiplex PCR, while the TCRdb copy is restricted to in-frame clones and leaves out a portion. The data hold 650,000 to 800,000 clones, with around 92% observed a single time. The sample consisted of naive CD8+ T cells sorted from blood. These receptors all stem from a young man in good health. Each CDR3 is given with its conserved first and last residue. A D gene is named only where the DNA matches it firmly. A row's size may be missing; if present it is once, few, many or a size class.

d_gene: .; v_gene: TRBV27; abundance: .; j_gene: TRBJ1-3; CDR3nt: TGTGCCAGCAGTTTATCGACAGATGGAAACACCATATATTTT; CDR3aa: CASSLSTDGNTIYF
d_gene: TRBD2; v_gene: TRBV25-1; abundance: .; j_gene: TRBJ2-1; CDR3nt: TGTGCCAGCAGTGCAAAGGAGGGAGGGTACAATGAGCAGTTCTTC; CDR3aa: CASSAKEGGYNEQFF
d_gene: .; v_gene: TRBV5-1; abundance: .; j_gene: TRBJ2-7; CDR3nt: TGCGCCAGCAGCACGGGACGGGGGAACGAGCAGTACTTC; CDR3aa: CASSTGRGNEQYF
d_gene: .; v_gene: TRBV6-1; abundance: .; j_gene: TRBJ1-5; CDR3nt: TGTGCCAGCAGTGATGCCAGCTATAGCAATCAGCCCCAGCATTTT; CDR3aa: CASSDASYSNQPQHF
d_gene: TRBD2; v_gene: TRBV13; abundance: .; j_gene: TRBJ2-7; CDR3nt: TGTGCCAGCAGCCTGTGGGCGGGAGGGCCTTACGAGCAGTACTTC; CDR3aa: CASSLWAGGPYEQYF
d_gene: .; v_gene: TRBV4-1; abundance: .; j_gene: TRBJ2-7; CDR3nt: TGCGCCAGCAGCCAAGGGGTAGCAGGTGGCTACGAGCAGTACTTC; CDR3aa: CASSQGVAGGYEQYF
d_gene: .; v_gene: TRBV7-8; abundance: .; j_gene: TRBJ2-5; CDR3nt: TGTGCCAGCAGCTTAAGGGAAGAGACCCAGTACTTC; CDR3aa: CASSLREETQYF
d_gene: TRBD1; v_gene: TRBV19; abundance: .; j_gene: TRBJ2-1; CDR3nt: TGTGCCAGTACCTACAGGGGCAGGATTTACAATGAGCAGTTCTTC; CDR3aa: CASTYRGRIYNEQFF
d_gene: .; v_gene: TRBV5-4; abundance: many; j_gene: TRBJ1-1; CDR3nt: TGTGCCAGCAGCTTGGTGGGGAGCACTGAAGCTTTCTTT; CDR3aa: CASSLVGSTEAFF
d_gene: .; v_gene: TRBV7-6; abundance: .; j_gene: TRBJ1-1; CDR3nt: TGTGCCAGCAGCGTGCAGGGCACGTCCTCTGAAGCTTTCTTT; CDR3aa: CASSVQGTSSEAFF
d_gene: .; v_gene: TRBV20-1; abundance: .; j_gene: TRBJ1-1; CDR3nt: TGCAGTGCTAAGGACACTGAAGCTTTCTTT; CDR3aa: CSAKDTEAFF
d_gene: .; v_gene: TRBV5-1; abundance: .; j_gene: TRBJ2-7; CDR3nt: TGCGCCAGCAGCTTGGCGGCATCCGGCGGTTACGAGCAGTACTTC; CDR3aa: CASSLAASGGYEQYF
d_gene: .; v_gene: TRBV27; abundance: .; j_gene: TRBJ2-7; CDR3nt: TGTGCCACCGGGACTTTTCCCCCCTACGAGCAGTACTTC; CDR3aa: CATGTFPPYEQYF
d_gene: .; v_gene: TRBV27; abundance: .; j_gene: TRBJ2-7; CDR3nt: TGTGCCAGCAGTACCACGACCTACTCCGAGCAGTACTTC; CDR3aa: CASSTTTYSEQYF
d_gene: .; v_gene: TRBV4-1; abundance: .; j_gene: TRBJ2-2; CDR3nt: TGCGCCAGCAGCCAGCCCAGCGGCACCGGGGAGCTGTTTTTT; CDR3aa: CASSQPSGTGELFF
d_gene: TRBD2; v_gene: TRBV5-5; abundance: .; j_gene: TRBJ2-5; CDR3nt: TGTGCCAGCAGCCCTGGACTAGCGGGAGCTTACGAGACCCAGTACTTC; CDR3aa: CASSPGLAGAYETQYF
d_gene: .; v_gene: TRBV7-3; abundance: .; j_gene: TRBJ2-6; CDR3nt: TGTGCCAGCAGCTCAAAGGGTGGCGGGGCCAACGTCCTGACTTTC; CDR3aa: CASSSKGGGANVLTF
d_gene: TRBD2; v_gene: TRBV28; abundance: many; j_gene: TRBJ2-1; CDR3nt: TGTGCCAGCAGTTTAACTAGCGGCAACAATGAGCAGTTCTTC; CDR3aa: CASSLTSGNNEQFF
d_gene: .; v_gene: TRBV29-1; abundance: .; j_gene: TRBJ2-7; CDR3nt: TGCAGCGCCCGGGCAGGGACCGAGCAGTACTTC; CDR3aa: CSARAGTEQYF
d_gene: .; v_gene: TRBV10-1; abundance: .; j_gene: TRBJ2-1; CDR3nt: TGCGCCAGCAGTGAGCCCCAAGACAGGTTTGGGAATGAGCAGTTCTTC; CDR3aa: CASSEPQDRFGNEQFF
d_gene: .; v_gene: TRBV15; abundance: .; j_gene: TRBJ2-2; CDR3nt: TGTGCCACCAGCAGAGCATCCGTATCGGGAACCGGGGAGCTGTTTTTT; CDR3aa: CATSRASVSGTGELFF
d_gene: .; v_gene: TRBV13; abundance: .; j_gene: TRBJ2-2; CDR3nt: TGTGCCAGCAGCGGAAGACCCGGGGAGCTGTTTTTT; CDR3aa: CASSGRPGELFF
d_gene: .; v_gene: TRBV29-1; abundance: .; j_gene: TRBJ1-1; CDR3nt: TGCAGCGTTGTTGGGAGCGGCATGAACACTGAAGCTTTCTTT; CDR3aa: CSVVGSGMNTEAFF
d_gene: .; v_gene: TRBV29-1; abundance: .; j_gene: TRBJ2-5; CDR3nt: TGCAGCGTTGAAGGAACGAAAGAGACCCAGTACTTC; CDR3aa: CSVEGTKETQYF
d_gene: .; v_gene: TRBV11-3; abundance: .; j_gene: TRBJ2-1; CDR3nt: TGTGCCAGCAGCTCAGGGGGGGATGAGCAGTTCTTC; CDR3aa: CASSSGGDEQFF
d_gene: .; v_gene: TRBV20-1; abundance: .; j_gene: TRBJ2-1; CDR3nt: TGCAAGGGTCGGGGCGGCAATGAGCAGTTCTTC; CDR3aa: CKGRGGNEQFF
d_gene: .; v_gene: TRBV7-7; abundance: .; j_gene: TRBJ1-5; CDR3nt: TGTGCCAGCAGCCGAACCACCACCCAGCCCCAGCATTTT; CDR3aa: CASSRTTTQPQHF
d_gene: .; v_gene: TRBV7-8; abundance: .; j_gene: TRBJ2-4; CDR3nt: TGTGCCAGCAGCCCCCTCCCCACCGGGCCGATTCAGTACTTC; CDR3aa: CASSPLPTGPIQYF
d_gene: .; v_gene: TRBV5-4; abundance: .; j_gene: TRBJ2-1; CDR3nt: TGTGCCAGCAGCTTGCAGGCAATGCCGAATAACAATGAGCAGTTCTTC; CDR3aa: CASSLQAMPNNNEQFF
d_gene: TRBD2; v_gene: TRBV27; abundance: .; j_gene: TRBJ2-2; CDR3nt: TGTGCCAGCAGCCCCCCCACTAGCGGGAGGGCCCCCGGGGAGCTGTTTTTT; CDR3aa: CASSPPTSGRAPGELFF
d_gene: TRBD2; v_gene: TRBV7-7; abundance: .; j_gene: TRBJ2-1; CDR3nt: TGTGCTAGCAGCTTACATCCTAGCGGGAGTAATGAGCAGTTCTTC; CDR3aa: CASSLHPSGSNEQFF
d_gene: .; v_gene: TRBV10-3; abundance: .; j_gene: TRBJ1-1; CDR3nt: TGTGCCATCAGTTACTCCAGGAACACTGAAGCTTTCTTT; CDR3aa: CAISYSRNTEAFF
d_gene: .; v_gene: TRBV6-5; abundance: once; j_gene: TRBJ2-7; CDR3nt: TGTGCCAGCAGTTACAGGTTCCCGCCAACCTACGAGCAGTACTTC; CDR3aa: CASSYRFPPTYEQYF
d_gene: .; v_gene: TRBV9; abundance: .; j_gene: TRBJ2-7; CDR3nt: TGTGCCAGCAGCGTCGGGACGACAAGCTACGAGCAGTACTTC; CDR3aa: CASSVGTTSYEQYF
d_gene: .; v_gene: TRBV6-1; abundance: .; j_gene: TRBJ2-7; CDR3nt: TGTGCCAGCACGAGTTTTGGGCAGGACTACGAGCAGTACTTC; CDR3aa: CASTSFGQDYEQYF
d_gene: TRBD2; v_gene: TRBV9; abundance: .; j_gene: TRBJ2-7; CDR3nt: TGTGCCAGCAGCACCGGGACTAGCGGGAGCTACGAGCAGTACTTC; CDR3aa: CASSTGTSGSYEQYF
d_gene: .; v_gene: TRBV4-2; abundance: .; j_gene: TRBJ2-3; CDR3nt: TGTGCCAGCAGTTCTAGCACAGATACGCAGTATTTT; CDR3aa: CASSSSTDTQYF
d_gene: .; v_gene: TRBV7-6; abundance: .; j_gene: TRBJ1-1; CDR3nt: TGTGCCAGCAGAGGGGGGAACACTGAAGCTTTCTTT; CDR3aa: CASRGGNTEAFF
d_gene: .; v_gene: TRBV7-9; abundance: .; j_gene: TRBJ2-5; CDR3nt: TGTGCCAGCAGCTTCCCTCCCGGGCGAGCCCAAGAGACCCAGTACTTC; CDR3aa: CASSFPPGRAQETQYF
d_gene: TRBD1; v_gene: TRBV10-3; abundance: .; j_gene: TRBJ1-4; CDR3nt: TGTGCCAGTCATTCGACAGGGTTAAAAATAGGAACTAATGAAAAACTGTTTTTT; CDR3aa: CASHSTGLKIGTNEKLFF
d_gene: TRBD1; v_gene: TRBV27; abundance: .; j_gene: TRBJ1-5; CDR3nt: TGTGCCAGCAGTTTAGGGACAGGGTTTCCCCAGCATTTT; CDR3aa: CASSLGTGFPQHF
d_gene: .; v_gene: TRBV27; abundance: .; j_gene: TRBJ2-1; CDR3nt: TGTGCCAGCAGTTTGGGCAGGTACTACAATGAGCAGTTCTTC; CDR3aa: CASSLGRYYNEQFF
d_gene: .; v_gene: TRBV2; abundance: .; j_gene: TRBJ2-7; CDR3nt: TGTGCCAGCAGCCCCCGTTTTGAGCAGTACTTC; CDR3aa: CASSPRFEQYF
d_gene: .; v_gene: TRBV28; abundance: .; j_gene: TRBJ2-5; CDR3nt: TGTGCCAGCACCGGGGACCGGGACCAAGAGACCCAGTACTTC; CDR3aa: CASTGDRDQETQYF
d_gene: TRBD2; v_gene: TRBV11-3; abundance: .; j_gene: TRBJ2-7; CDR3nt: TGTGCCAGCAGCCAGGGACTAGCGGGAAACGACGAGCAGTACTTC; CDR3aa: CASSQGLAGNDEQYF
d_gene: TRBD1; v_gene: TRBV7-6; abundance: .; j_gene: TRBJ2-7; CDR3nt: TGTGCCAGCGGACAGGGCATGTCCTACGAGCAGTACTTC; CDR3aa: CASGQGMSYEQYF
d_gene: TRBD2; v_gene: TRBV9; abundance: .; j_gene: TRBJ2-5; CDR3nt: TGTGCCAGCAGCGTGTCGGGGGCGGGAGGGGAGGAAGAGACCCAGTACTTC; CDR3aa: CASSVSGAGGEEETQYF
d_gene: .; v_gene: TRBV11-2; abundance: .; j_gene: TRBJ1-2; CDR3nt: TGTGCCAGCAGCCTATACAGGGCAAATAACTATGGCTACACCTTC; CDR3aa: CASSLYRANNYGYTF
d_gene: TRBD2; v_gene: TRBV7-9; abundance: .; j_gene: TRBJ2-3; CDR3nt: TGTGCCAGCAGCATGACTAGCGGGAGCTCAGATACGCAGTATTTT; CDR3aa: CASSMTSGSSDTQYF
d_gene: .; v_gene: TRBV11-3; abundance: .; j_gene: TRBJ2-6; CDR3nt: TGTGCCAGCAGCTTAGTGTCCGCGGTACTCTCTGGGGCCAACGTCCTGACTTTC; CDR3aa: CASSLVSAVLSGANVLTF
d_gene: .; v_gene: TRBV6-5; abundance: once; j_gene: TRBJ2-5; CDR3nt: TGTGCCAGCAGTTACTTTGGGGCCGTGGAGACCCAGTACTTC; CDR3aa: CASSYFGAVETQYF
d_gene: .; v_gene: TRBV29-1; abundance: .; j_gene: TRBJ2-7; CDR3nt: TGCAGCGTTGTAGGTGGGGAATCCTACGAGCAGTACTTC; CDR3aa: CSVVGGESYEQYF
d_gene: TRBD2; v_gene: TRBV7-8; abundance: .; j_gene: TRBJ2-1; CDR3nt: TGTGCCAGCAGCTTACTAGCGGGAGGCAATGAGCAGTTCTTC; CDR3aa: CASSLLAGGNEQFF
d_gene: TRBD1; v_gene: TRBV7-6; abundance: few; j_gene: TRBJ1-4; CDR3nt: TGTGCCAGCAGCATAGGACAGGGACGAACTAATGAAAAACTGTTTTTT; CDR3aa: CASSIGQGRTNEKLFF
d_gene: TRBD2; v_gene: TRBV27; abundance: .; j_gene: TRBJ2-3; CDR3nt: TGTGCCAGCAGTAACAGGACTAGCGGGGATACGCAGTATTTT; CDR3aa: CASSNRTSGDTQYF